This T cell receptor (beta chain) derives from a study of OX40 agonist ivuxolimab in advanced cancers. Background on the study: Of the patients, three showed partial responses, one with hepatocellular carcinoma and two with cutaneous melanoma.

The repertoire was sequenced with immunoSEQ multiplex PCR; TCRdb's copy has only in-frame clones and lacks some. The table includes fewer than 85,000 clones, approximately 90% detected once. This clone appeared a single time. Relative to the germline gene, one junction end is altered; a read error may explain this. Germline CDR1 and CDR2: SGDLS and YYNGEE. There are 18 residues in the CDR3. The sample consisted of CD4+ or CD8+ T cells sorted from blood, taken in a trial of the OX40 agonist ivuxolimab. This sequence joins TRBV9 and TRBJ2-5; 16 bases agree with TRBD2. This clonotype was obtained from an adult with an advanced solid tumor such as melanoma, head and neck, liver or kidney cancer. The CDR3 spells CANSEGLAGGPKGETQYF. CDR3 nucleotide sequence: TGTGCCAACAGCGAGGGACTAGCGGGAGGGCCGAAGGGTGAGACCCAGTACTTC.